A selection of T cell receptor beta chains follows, all from one sample in a study of shared clonotypes between healthy human individuals. The repertoire was sequenced with immunoSEQ multiplex PCR; TCRdb's copy has only in-frame clones and lacks some. The table shows about 960,000 clones, with approximately 80% occurring only once. The sequencing input was memory CD4+ T cells sorted from blood. These receptor sequences come from a man aged 18 to 30 in good health. Each CDR3 is given with its conserved first and last residue. Fields, in order: clone size, D gene, V gene, J gene, CDR3 protein, CDR3 DNA. D genes are given only for firm matches. Clone size is stated in some rows and not others, as once, few, many or a class when expanded.

>.|.|TRBV6-5|TRBJ1-4
CASSYGTPNEKLFF
TGTGCCAGCAGTTACGGGACACCTAATGAAAAACTGTTTTTT
>few|TRBD1|TRBV14|TRBJ1-6
CASRGQGFVPLHF
TGTGCCAGCAGGGGACAGGGGTTTGTACCCCTCCACTTT
>.|.|TRBV18|TRBJ2-7
CASSPIRDLQYF
TGTGCCAGCTCACCCATCAGGGATTTGCAGTACTTC
>.|.|TRBV10-3|TRBJ1-1
CAISEAGFAEAFF
TGTGCCATCAGTGAGGCCGGGTTCGCTGAAGCTTTCTTT
>.|.|TRBV6-1|TRBJ1-1
CASSEYAGITEAFF
TGTGCCAGCAGTGAATATGCCGGAATCACTGAAGCTTTCTTT
>.|.|TRBV7-2|TRBJ2-1
CASSFSRGPYNEQFF
TGTGCCAGCAGCTTCTCGCGCGGGCCCTACAATGAGCAGTTCTTC
>.|.|TRBV19|TRBJ1-4
CASTGYLNEKLFF
TGTGCCAGTACTGGCTACCTTAATGAAAAACTGTTTTTT
>.|.|TRBV6-6|TRBJ2-7
CANSYSVSYEQYF
TGTGCCAACAGTTACTCAGTCTCCTACGAGCAGTACTTC
>.|.|TRBV5-4|TRBJ2-5
CASSLGSVAQETQYF
TGTGCCAGCAGCTTGGGGTCGGTAGCACAAGAGACCCAGTACTTC
>.|TRBD1|TRBV5-4|TRBJ1-6
CASSSGRQGGNSPLHF
TGTGCCAGCAGTTCAGGGCGACAGGGGGGTAATTCACCCCTCCACTTT
>.|.|TRBV5-1|TRBJ2-5
CASSLAGQGETQYF
TGCGCCAGCAGCTTGGCGGGCCAGGGTGAGACCCAGTACTTC
>.|.|TRBV19|TRBJ1-2
CASSIARANYGYTF
TGTGCCAGTAGTATAGCCAGGGCTAACTATGGCTACACCTTC
>few|TRBD1|TRBV19|TRBJ2-2
CATRDRDKSNTGELFF
TGTGCCACCCGGGACAGGGACAAATCGAACACCGGGGAGCTGTTTTTT
>few|TRBD1|TRBV7-2|TRBJ2-7
CASSQTGPPYEQYF
TGTGCCAGCAGCCAGACAGGGCCCCCCTACGAGCAGTACTTC
>many|TRBD2|TRBV11-2|TRBJ2-5
CASSFNPGGRETQYF
TGTGCCAGCAGCTTCAATCCGGGAGGTAGAGAGACCCAGTACTTC
>.|.|TRBV10-3|TRBJ2-2
CAISKDGNTGELFF
TGTGCCATCAGCAAAGACGGGAACACCGGGGAGCTGTTTTTT
>.|.|TRBV18|TRBJ1-1
CASSRTEIHTEAFF
TGTGCCAGCTCACGAACAGAGATCCACACTGAAGCTTTCTTT
>many|.|TRBV27|TRBJ1-5
CASSFYNQPQHF
TGTGCCAGCAGTTTCTACAATCAGCCCCAGCATTTT
>few|.|TRBV5-1|TRBJ1-6
CASSYQGSDSPLHF
TGCGCCAGCAGCTATCAGGGGTCGGATTCACCCCTCCACTTT
>.|.|TRBV30|TRBJ1-2
CAWGGFNYGYTF
TGTGCCTGGGGGGGATTTAACTATGGCTACACCTTC
>.|.|TRBV10-3|TRBJ2-1
CAISPGGPNEQFF
TGTGCCATCAGCCCCGGAGGGCCGAATGAGCAGTTCTTC
>.|TRBD2|TRBV2|TRBJ2-3
CASSARLAPDTQYF
TGTGCCAGCAGTGCTCGACTAGCCCCAGATACGCAGTATTTT
>.|.|TRBV18|TRBJ1-3
CASSPAPGTSGNTIYF
TGTGCCAGCTCACCAGCCCCCGGAACCTCTGGAAACACCATATATTTT
>.|.|TRBV6-5|TRBJ1-6
CASGPSPLHF
TGTGCCAGCGGACCCTCACCCCTCCACTTT
>.|.|TRBV7-2|TRBJ2-5
CASSRTAQETQYF
TGTGCCAGCAGTCGGACAGCCCAAGAGACCCAGTACTTC
>.|.|TRBV18|TRBJ2-3
CASSPPVRTDTQYF
TGTGCCAGCTCACCACCTGTGAGAACAGATACGCAGTATTTT
>.|.|TRBV4-1|TRBJ1-1
CASSQAQDREAFF
TGCGCCAGCAGCCAAGCCCAGGACCGTGAAGCTTTCTTT
>.|.|TRBV9|TRBJ2-7
CASSVDERSYEQYF
TGTGCCAGCAGCGTAGACGAGCGGTCCTACGAGCAGTACTTC
>.|.|TRBV5-1|TRBJ1-6
CASSLQGDYNSPLHF
TGCGCCAGCAGCTTACAGGGTGACTATAATTCACCCCTCCACTTT
>.|.|TRBV2|TRBJ2-5
CASRSGDKGRETQYF
TGTGCCAGCAGGAGCGGTGACAAGGGCCGGGAGACCCAGTACTTC
>.|TRBD1|TRBV5-6|TRBJ1-2
CASSPDRTANYGYTF
TGTGCCAGCAGCCCGGACAGGACGGCTAACTATGGCTACACCTTC
>.|TRBD2|TRBV5-8|TRBJ2-3
CASSLGLAGGRTDTQYF
TGTGCCAGCAGCTTGGGATTAGCGGGGGGTCGCACAGATACGCAGTATTTT
>.|TRBD1|TRBV19|TRBJ1-3
CASSPTGEVAGNTIYF
TGTGCCAGTAGCCCGACAGGGGAAGTGGCTGGAAACACCATATATTTT
>.|TRBD1|TRBV5-8|TRBJ1-1
CASSRGQGNFGNTEAFF
TGTGCCAGCAGCAGGGGACAGGGTAATTTTGGGAACACTGAAGCTTTCTTT
>.|TRBD1|TRBV9|TRBJ1-6
CASSYRDRDPPLHF
TGTGCCAGCAGCTACCGGGACAGGGATCCACCCCTCCACTTT
>.|.|TRBV6-1|TRBJ1-5
CASSEGVRGTNQPQHF
TGTGCCAGCAGTGAAGGGGTCAGGGGAACCAATCAGCCCCAGCATTTT
>.|TRBD1|TRBV2|TRBJ1-5
CASSPGQGYQPQHF
TGTGCCAGCAGTCCGGGACAGGGTTATCAGCCCCAGCATTTT
>.|.|TRBV29-1|TRBJ2-2
CSVEGYRSGELFF
TGCAGCGTTGAGGGTTACAGGTCCGGGGAGCTGTTTTTT
>.|TRBD2|TRBV5-4|TRBJ2-3
CASSLDTSVSQADTQYF
TGTGCCAGCAGCTTGGACACTAGCGTAAGTCAGGCCGATACGCAGTATTTT
>.|TRBD2|TRBV6-6|TRBJ2-1
CASSYLGLAGGEEFF
TGTGCCAGCAGTTACCTTGGACTAGCGGGAGGGGAGGAGTTCTTC
>.|TRBD2|TRBV25-1|TRBJ2-5
CASSELGLAGGETQYF
TGTGCCAGCAGTGAATTAGGGCTAGCGGGAGGGGAGACCCAGTACTTC
>.|TRBD2|TRBV11-2|TRBJ2-1
CASLTSGRLSEQFF
TGTGCCAGCCTGACTAGCGGGAGACTAAGTGAGCAGTTCTTC
>.|TRBD2|TRBV7-2|TRBJ2-7
CASSPSGMGAYEQYF
TGTGCCAGCAGCCCTAGCGGTATGGGCGCCTACGAGCAGTACTTC
>.|.|TRBV28|TRBJ1-2
CASSVDRNYGYTF
TGTGCCAGCAGTGTCGACCGTAACTATGGCTACACCTTC
>.|.|TRBV7-2|TRBJ1-1
CASSLGQAVGDTEAFF
TGTGCCAGCAGCCTAGGGCAGGCCGTTGGGGACACTGAAGCTTTCTTT
>.|.|TRBV19|TRBJ1-6
CASSSGGEIDSPLHF
TGTGCCAGTAGTAGTGGGGGGGAGATTGATTCACCCCTCCACTTT
>.|.|TRBV6-6|TRBJ1-4
CASRRQGQGNNEKLFF
TGTGCCAGCAGACGCCAGGGGCAGGGGAATAATGAAAAACTGTTTTTT
>.|.|TRBV12-5|TRBJ2-5
CASGSIETQYF
TGTGCTAGTGGGTCCATAGAGACCCAGTACTTC
>few|TRBD1|TRBV5-6|TRBJ1-2
CASSPPGQGVAYGYTF
TGTGCCAGCAGCCCCCCGGGACAGGGGGTAGCCTATGGCTACACCTTC
>.|TRBD1|TRBV7-2|TRBJ1-4
CASSLGTGEDWLVRKKLFF
TGTGCCAGCAGCTTAGGGACAGGGGAAGACTGGTTAGTCCGGAAAAAACTGTTTTTT
>.|TRBD1|TRBV28|TRBJ2-1
CASSFRGQGYNEQFF
TGTGCCAGCAGTTTTAGGGGACAGGGGTACAATGAGCAGTTCTTC
>many|.|TRBV27|TRBJ1-6
CASSMDPRPYNSPLHF
TGTGCCAGCAGTATGGATCCCAGGCCCTATAATTCACCCCTCCACTTT
>once|.|TRBV5-1|TRBJ1-1
CASSWGLGGTEAFF
TGCGCCAGCAGCTGGGGGTTGGGCGGCACTGAAGCTTTCTTT
>few|.|TRBV6-5|TRBJ1-1
CASTLSAGFTEAFF
TGTGCCAGCACGCTCTCTGCAGGATTTACTGAAGCTTTCTTT
>.|TRBD2|TRBV9|TRBJ2-2
CASTRGGGNTGELFF
TGTGCCAGCACCCGAGGCGGGGGGAACACCGGGGAGCTGTTTTTT
>.|.|TRBV28|TRBJ1-5
CASSSFGSLNQPQHF
TGTGCCAGCAGTTCATTCGGCAGCCTCAATCAGCCCCAGCATTTT
>.|.|TRBV2|TRBJ2-2
CASSQQVNTGELFF
TGTGCCAGCAGTCAGCAGGTGAACACCGGGGAGCTGTTTTTT
>.|.|TRBV5-1|TRBJ2-7
CASSLALAYEQYF
TGCGCCAGCAGCTTGGCCCTAGCGTACGAGCAGTACTTC